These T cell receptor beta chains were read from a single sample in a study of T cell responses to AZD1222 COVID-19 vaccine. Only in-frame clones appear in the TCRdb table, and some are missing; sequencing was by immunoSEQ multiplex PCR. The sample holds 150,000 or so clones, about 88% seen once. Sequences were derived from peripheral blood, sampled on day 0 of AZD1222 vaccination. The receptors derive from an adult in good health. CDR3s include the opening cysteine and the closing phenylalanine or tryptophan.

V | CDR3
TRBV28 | CASSLSSYNSPLHF
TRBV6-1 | CASSESSRFPYEQYF
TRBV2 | CASKRAGAGGHNEQFF
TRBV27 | CASSRQGLLSYEQYF
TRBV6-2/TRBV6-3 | CASSPGTGGGGANVLTF
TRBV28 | CASSLGGLSNQPQHF
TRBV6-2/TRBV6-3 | CASSSWTGGLRNTEAFF
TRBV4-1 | CASSEEQGPAYEQYF
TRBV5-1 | CASSLRTSSTDTQYF
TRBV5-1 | CASSLRFQETQYF
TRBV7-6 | CASSPTTGRGNTIYF
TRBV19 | CASSMAGSYEQYF
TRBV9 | CASSVTYNEQFF
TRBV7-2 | CASFAGGRRGEQYF
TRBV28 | CASSLEGTSGNTIYF
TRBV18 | CASSPSRQPSDEQYF
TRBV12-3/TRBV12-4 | CAIRDRGTQYF
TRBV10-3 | CATSTLTADTIYF
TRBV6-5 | CASSYSGRMNTEAFF
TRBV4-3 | CASSQDVRTGAPFSNEKLFF
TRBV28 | CASSPGPRTGGSYEQYF
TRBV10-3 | CASTEGNKYQETQYF
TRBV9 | CASSVGASGGAGSYNEQFF